This T cell receptor (beta chain) originates from a study of HIV-infected patients and healthy controls. Around 450 ng RNA was reverse transcribed with alpha and beta constant-region primers. Alpha and beta chain libraries were made separately by chain-specific third strand synthesis with multiplexing indices. Via MiXCR, TCRdb re-called the 5' RACE reads, giving one row per CDR3 protein. Of about 9,600 distinct CDR3 sequences listed, around 7% are singletons. This clonotype appeared many times. Its antigen is undetermined. This CDR3 spans 13 amino acids. Germline V gene sequence: CDR1 SNHLY, CDR2 FYNNEI. V was clipped by 6 bases and J by 5 bases, with 13 bases between them. All unsorted peripheral T cells were captured because whole blood was used without fractionation. Study-wide results and caveats: MAIT alpha-chain CDR3s were frequent in healthy controls, depleted in HIV+. Eight alpha and eight beta V genes differed significantly in mean usage between HIV-infected patients and controls.

The TCR originated in an adult with HIV infection. The V call is TRBV2, the J call TRBJ2-5, with D tentatively TRBD1 (5 bases). Sample: blood, taken before antiretroviral therapy. In nucleotides, the CDR3 is TGTGCCAGCAGCTGGGGCCCCCCGGAGACCCAGTACTTC. This sequence encodes CASSWGPPETQYF. Complete variable domain (other parts from reference TRBV2 and TRBJ2-5): EPEVTQTPSHQVTQMGQEVILRCVPISNHLYFYWYRQILGQKVEFLVSFYNNEISEKSEIFDDQFSVERPDGSNFTLKIRSTKLEDSAMYFCASSWGPPETQYFGPGTRLLVL.